The entry that follows covers one TCR beta chain sequence. Its antigen is currently unknown. Profiling relied on immunoSEQ multiplex PCR, and the TCRdb table lists in-frame clones only, not all of them. Seen here are 80,000 to 85,000 clones, around 83% observed once, and the top ten hold 6.5%. The data belong to a study of OX40 agonist ivuxolimab in advanced cancers. Background on the study: Patients assigned to dose escalation were diagnosed with hepatocellular carcinoma, melanoma, renal cell or head and neck cancer. Allowance was made for prior anti-PD-1, anti-PD-L1 or anti-CTLA-4 therapy, and around 41% had some. Study-wide points: Dose levels from 0.1 to 3.0 mg/kg saw CD4+ and CD8+ blood T cells expand clonally by week 6.

The CDR3 totals 14 residues. Germline V gene data show CDR1 as PRHDT and CDR2 as FYEKMQ (reference sequence). Trimming at V came to 5 bases and at J to 0 bases, leaving 0 bases not matched to a gene. This rearrangement joins TRBV13 to TRBJ2-2; 7 bases are a match to TRBD2. The source of this sequence is an adult with an advanced solid tumor such as melanoma, head and neck, liver or kidney cancer. The source was CD4+ or CD8+ T cells sorted from blood, collected in a trial of the OX40 agonist ivuxolimab. Here the CDR3 DNA reads TGTGCCAGCAGCGGGGGGGCGAACACCGGGGAGCTGTTTTTT. As protein: CASSGGANTGELFF.